A single sample gave rise to the 6 T cell receptor beta chains below, sequenced in a study of early T cells in non-severe SARS-CoV-2 infection. TCRdb fed the 5' RACE reads into MiXCR, producing one record per CDR3 protein. This table holds fewer than 100,000 distinct CDR3 sequences, approximately 12% found once. Sequencing input: whole blood. The receptors derive from an adult who was a healthcare worker with PCR-confirmed SARS-CoV-2 infection or an uninfected control (not recorded which).

V and J are TRBV4-2 and TRBJ2-3; D is unclear. Germline CDR1 reads LGHNA; CDR2 reads YNFKEQ. This CDR3 has 14 residues. The V and J ends lost 6 bases and 6 bases respectively, with 16 bases between them. CDR3 in DNA: TGTGCCAGCAGTCGGACCGCGTCCGGGGATACGCAGTATTTT. It translates to CASSRTASGDTQYF.

This clonotype was recorded many times. The gene calls are TRBV13 and TRBJ1-5; TRBD1 aligns across 9 bases. Per the germline V gene, CDR1 is PRHDT and CDR2 is FYEKMQ (reference sequence). The CDR3 is 15 residues long. The ends lost 4 bases at V and 3 bases at J; junction bases unmatched: 4. DNA of the CDR3: TGTGCCAGCAGCTGGGGACAGGGATACAATCAGCCCCAGCATTTT. Encoded protein: CASSWGQGYNQPQHF.

This clonotype was counted only a few times. This chain uses TRBV12-3 or TRBV12-4 with TRBJ1-1; 8 nucleotides align to TRBD1. The ends lost 5 bases at V and 5 bases at J; junction bases unmatched: 19. This CDR3 is built from 18 residues. In DNA form, the CDR3 reads TGTGCCAGCAGTCTCCCCTGGGGGCAGGGGGCGCGTCGAACTGAAGCTTTCTTT. It yields the protein CASSLPWGQGARRTEAFF.

This clonotype was picked up a small number of times. The V call is TRBV7-8, the J call TRBJ1-1; D gene unclear. Germline V CDR1 and CDR2: SGHVS, FQNEAQ. V shed 3 bases and J shed 5 bases, with 10 bases lying between them. This CDR3 region has 13 residues. The DNA for the CDR3 is TGTGCCAGCAGCTTTGCTGGGGTGACTGAAGCTTTCTTT. As protein: CASSFAGVTEAFF.

This clonotype was detected only a few times. This sequence joins TRBV19 and TRBJ2-1, with unresolved D. This CDR3 has 13 amino acids. Between the trimmed V and J ends, which lost 5 bases and 3 bases, there was a span of 8 bases. The germline V gene encodes CDR1 LNHDA and CDR2 SQIVND (reference sequence). Written as DNA, the CDR3 is TGTGCCAGTAGTTTCGCTGGCTACAATGAGCAGTTCTTC. This codes for CASSFAGYNEQFF.

The CDR3 DNA follows: TGTGCCAGCAGCTTAGAAGAGAGAGACCAGTACTTC. Translated: CASSLEERDQYF. The rearrangement joins TRBV7-9 to TRBJ2-5; no clear D gene. Germline V lookup: CDR1 SEHNR, CDR2 FQNEAQ (reference sequence). The V end lost 1 base, the J end lost 10 bases, and 10 bases lay between the germline ends. The length of the CDR3 is 12 residues.